One TCR beta chain is described in this entry. The antigen it recognizes is unknown. No quality values exist for individual bases; no much larger clone is one base distant. The CDR3 sequence holds 14 residues, the cysteine and phenylalanine included. The sequence is cut down to CDR3 DNA, 42 bases in frame from base 1. The germline V gene (reference sequence) gives CDR1 as LNHDA and CDR2 as SQIVND. Trimming removed 3 bases from V and 0 bases from J, leaving 8 bases between the germline ends. This specimen belongs to a study of blood T cell repertoires in COVID-19 (TCRdb year 2020). Regarding the complete study: Samples covering the acute and convalescent phases of COVID-19 were provided by collaborators in the United States, Italy and Spain. Nearly every sample came with metadata listing a de-identified subject ID, COVID-19 status, age in years and sex. The repertoires were made available in a free public database intended to serve as a resource for research on the immune response to SARS-CoV-2. The material from the prospective study consisted of cDNA or gDNA derived from T cells, B-cell-depleted T cells, or PBMCs. Where HLA class I and class II types were available, the types were taken from metadata supplied by the sample provider, not from assay-based typing. The samples were drawn from the first 160 participants of the ongoing ImmuneRACE study and from 1,254 subjects provided by 6 global collaborators. Deeply sampled blood TCRbeta repertoires from subjects exposed to, actively infected with, or recovered from COVID-19 were included in the dataset. Beyond this particular receptor, the publication reports: How much clinical and demographic metadata was included differed by source and by participant, and the metadata was provided uncurated.

Enrolling through a virtual design, the prospective study's participants ranged in age from roughly 18 to 95 years and lived across approximately 25 United States geographic areas. In the prospective study, participants were assigned to cohorts based on the clinical history participants reported in a screening survey and a study questionnaire. Exposed participants were defined as having been in contact with someone with a PCR-confirmed or clinician-diagnosed COVID-19 case within 2 weeks of study entry. In the prospective study, mobile phlebotomists collected whole blood, serum and a nasopharyngeal or oropharyngeal swab from each participant. Participants in the prospective study had the option to provide additional blood draws and questionnaires over an approximately 2-month period. Before DNA extraction, blood samples from the prospective study were shipped at room temperature or frozen. TCRbeta CDR3 regions were amplified from genomic DNA using the immunoSEQ Assay, a bias-controlled multiplex PCR. As for the original processing: Within the assay, amplification of reference gene primers was used to estimate how many nucleated cells each sample contained. To quantify the absolute abundance of each unique TCRbeta CDR3 rearrangement, sequence reads were collapsed and filtered. Productive Simpson clonality was computed per sample as the square root of Simpson's diversity index over productive rearrangements. TCRdb's version of the immuneACCESS table is confined to in-frame rearrangements and falls short of the full clone set. An unresolved V gene accounts for under half of the shortfall where checked; the remainder is of unknown origin. From that table come the V and J calls and clone size; the DNA was used to work out D and trimming. In all, the sample holds 250,000 or so clones, and approximately 90% of those were seen once. Together, the top ten hold about 3% of the sample.

This clonotype was obtained from a man aged 35-49 years who had been exposed to COVID-19. Rearrangement joined TRBV19 to TRBJ1-1; too little of a D gene remains to name it. The sequenced sample was PBMCs or T cells enriched from blood (not recorded which). The CDR3 sequence is CASSMATVNTEAFF. The base sequence is TGTGCCAGTAGTATGGCCACCGTGAACACTGAAGCTTTCTTT.